Below, 23 T cell receptor beta chains from the same sample are listed, as sequenced in a study of blood T cell repertoires in COVID-19 (TCRdb year 2020). Libraries were prepared through the immunoSEQ multiplex PCR assay. The immuneACCESS repertoire file appears here via TCRdb, limited to in-frame rearrangements. These files lack a portion of the clones; in checked studies, under half of the deficit traces to unresolved V genes, and the cause of the others is not known. In this sample the table shows over 150,000 clones, around 73% of which occur a single time. The ten most abundant clones make up 17% of the sample. Sample: PBMCs or T cells enriched from blood (not recorded which). The source is a woman aged 50 to 65 who had recovered from COVID-19.

The V and J genes are TRBV5-5 and TRBJ2-1, with TRBD1 as a possible D gene (5 bases). Germline CDR1 SGHKS, CDR2 YYEKEE (reference sequence). V lost 3 bases and J 0 bases, leaving 7 bases between the germline ends. CDR3 length: 14 amino acids. The CDR3 nucleotides read TGTGCCAGCAGCTCGACAGACTCCTACAATGAGCAGTTCTTC. Its translation: CASSSTDSYNEQFF. The whole variable domain, remainder taken from reference TRBV5-5 and TRBJ2-1, is DAGVTQSPTHLIKTRGQQVTLRCSPISGHKSVSWYQQVLGQGPQFIFQYYEKEERGRGNFPDRFSARQFPNYSSELNVNALLLGDSALYLCASSSTDSYNEQFFGPGTRLTVL.

V is TRBV7-2 and J is TRBJ1-2; D is uncertain. The ends were cut back, 0 bases at V and 8 bases at J, with 19 bases in the middle. CDR3 length: 16 amino acids. Germline CDR1 is SGHTA and CDR2 is FQGNSA. CDR3 protein: CASSLAGLSVPWGYTF. CDR3 in DNA: TGTGCCAGCAGCTTAGCGGGCCTCTCGGTCCCCTGGGGCTACACCTTC. Looking up the rest from reference TRBV7-2 and TRBJ1-2 gives the full variable domain: GAGVSQSPSNKVTEKGKDVELRCDPISGHTALYWYRQSLGQGLEFLIYFQGNSAPDKSGLPSDRFSAERTGGSVSTLTIQRTQQEDSAVYLCASSLAGLSVPWGYTFGSGTRLTVV.

Comment on this clone: Distinct nucleotide sequences in the sample also encode this CDR3. The V gene is TRBV30, the J gene TRBJ1-5; perhaps TRBD1 as D (5 bases). The V gene lost 0 bases and the J gene lost 4 bases, with 7 bases spanning the gap. Germline assignment: CDR1 GTSNPN and CDR2 SVGIG (reference sequence). The CDR3 sequence is 13 residues long. CDR3 bases: TGTGCCTGGAGTGTTCAGGGAAATCAGCCCCAGCATTTT. Its translation is CAWSVQGNQPQHF.

This clone was seen only once. The chain combines TRBV27 with TRBJ2-5; TRBD1 is a possible D gene (5 bases). The CDR3 is 13 amino acids. The V gene lost 8 bases and the J gene lost 1 base, with 11 bases spanning the gap. Per germline, CDR1 MNHEY and CDR2 SMNVEV (reference sequence). This CDR3 reads CASRRTLQETQYF. The CDR3 DNA reads TGTGCCAGCCGAAGGACACTCCAAGAGACCCAGTACTTC.

V usage is TRBV3-1 (or the pseudogene TRBV3-2) and J usage is TRBJ1-2; D not certain. CDR1 is LGHDT, CDR2 YNNKEL, per germline (reference sequence). The V gene lost 1 base and the J gene lost 0 bases, with 15 bases spanning the gap. The CDR3 has 17 residues. CDR3 residues: CASSQVSRGRANYGYTF. CDR3 DNA sequence: TGTGCCAGCAGCCAAGTTTCCCGAGGCAGAGCTAACTATGGCTACACCTTC.

The genes are TRBV27 and TRBJ1-1, with 9 bases identical to TRBD1. From germline, CDR1 is MNHEY and CDR2 SMNVEV (reference sequence). The V segment lost 8 bases and the J segment 1 base; nucleotides outside the gene matches: 5. The CDR3 contains 14 residues. CDR3 loop: CASAGTGRNTEAFF. CDR3 DNA: TGTGCCAGCGCCGGGACAGGGCGGAACACTGAAGCTTTCTTT.

This clone was recorded once. This chain uses TRBV2 with TRBJ1-5, with 10 bases aligning to TRBD1. In germline, CDR1 is SNHLY, CDR2 FYNNEI. V trimming: 8 bases; J trimming: 4 bases; junction bases outside the gene matches: 5. This CDR3 has 14 residues. CDR3 region: CASSGQGGNQPQHF. The CDR3 DNA sequence: TGTGCCAGCTCCGGACAGGGGGGGAATCAGCCCCAGCATTTT.

This clone has at least ten counts. The chain joins TRBV28 to TRBJ2-7, with 12 positions matching TRBD2. The CDR3 loop spans 16 amino acids. Germline loops: CDR1 MDHEN, CDR2 SYDVKM. J gave up 4 bases and V 2 bases, and 6 bases lay outside the gene matches. The chain's CDR3 is CASSLLLAGGIYEQYF. In nucleotides, the CDR3 is TGTGCCAGCAGTTTACTCCTAGCGGGAGGGATTTACGAGCAGTACTTC.

The V and J genes are TRBV9 and TRBJ2-7, with 11 bases lining up with TRBD2. Germline V gene sequence: CDR1 SGDLS, CDR2 YYNGEE. The CDR3 has 15 residues. The J segment lost 3 bases and the V segment lost 4 bases, leaving 6 bases of the junction unmatched. The CDR3 spells CASSLTGTSGYEQYF. CDR3 bases: TGTGCCAGCAGCCTAACCGGGACTAGCGGCTACGAGCAGTACTTC.

The chain recombines TRBV21-1 with TRBJ2-3; the table's D call, TRBD2, was not checked against the DNA. TRBV21-1 counts as a pseudogene. The CDR3 runs to 15 residues. CDR3 bases: TGTGCCAGCAGCAAAGGACTAGCGGGAGAAGGCACGCAGTATTTT. This codes for CASSKGLAGEGTQYF.

The V gene is TRBV7-2, the J gene TRBJ2-3, with 9 bases fitting TRBD2. Per the germline V gene, CDR1 is SGHTA and CDR2 is FQGNSA. The V segment lost 5 bases and the J segment 2 bases; nucleotides outside the gene matches: 5. This CDR3 is 15 amino acids long. Here the CDR3 DNA reads TGTGCCAGCAGCATTAGCGGGAGAGACACAGATACGCAGTATTTT. Translation: CASSISGRDTDTQYF. The full variable domain, completed using reference TRBV7-2 and TRBJ2-3, is GAGVSQSPSNKVTEKGKDVELRCDPISGHTALYWYRQSLGQGLEFLIYFQGNSAPDKSGLPSDRFSAERTGGSVSTLTIQRTQQEDSAVYLCASSISGRDTDTQYFGPGTRLTVL.

The V and J genes are TRBV7-2 and TRBJ2-4; D may be TRBD1 (6 bases). Germline CDR1 SGHTA, CDR2 FQGNSA. The CDR3 runs 16 residues. Trimming took 1 base from V and 1 from J, leaving 11 bases between them. CDR3 bases: TGTGCCAGCAGCTTAGTCATAAGGGGGGCCAAAAACATTCAGTACTTC. It is translated as CASSLVIRGAKNIQYF.

The chain carries TRBV6-9 and TRBJ2-7; unclear D gene. In germline, CDR1 is MNHGY, CDR2 SVAAGI. The CDR3 extends over 16 amino acids. V was cut by 5 bases and J by 2 bases, with 19 bases left in between. The CDR3: CASSPTRWLNTYEQYF. In DNA form, the CDR3 reads TGTGCCAGCAGTCCGACGCGGTGGCTTAATACCTACGAGCAGTACTTC.

The chain uses TRBV7-2 and TRBJ1-5; D not resolved. Trimming shortened V by 1 base and J by 7 bases, and 8 bases separated the two germline ends. Germline CDR1 reads SGHTA; CDR2 reads FQGNSA. The CDR3 consists of 13 residues. The CDR3 loop is CASSLVQKQPQHF. The CDR3 bases are TGTGCCAGCAGCTTAGTACAGAAACAGCCCCAGCATTTT.

The chain combines TRBV1 with TRBJ2-2; the DNA was not compared with TRBD2, the D call given in the table. TRBV1 corresponds to a pseudogene. The length of the CDR3 is 17 residues. The CDR3 region is CTSSQDTSGRASGELFF. In DNA, the CDR3 is TGCACCAGCAGCCAAGACACTAGCGGGAGGGCCTCGGGGGAGCTGTTTTTT.

The rearrangement links TRBV28 to TRBJ2-3; D is unclear. Germline CDR1 is MDHEN and CDR2 is SYDVKM. V shed 10 bases and J shed 2 bases, with 7 bases lying between them. The CDR3 contains 11 residues. The CDR3 DNA reads as TGTGCCATCACAGACACAGATACGCAGTATTTT. Its protein is CAITDTDTQYF.

The chain recombines TRBV29-1 with TRBJ2-1; D is possibly TRBD1 (5 bases). Germline CDR1 SQVTM, CDR2 ANQGSEA. This CDR3 is built from 12 residues. V lost 7 bases to trimming and J lost 5 bases, with 12 bases between them. CDR3 nucleotides: TGCAGCGGAAAACAGGTGGACAATGAGCAGTTCTTC. Its translation is CSGKQVDNEQFF.

The V gene is TRBV5-3, the J gene TRBJ2-7, with a weak D call TRBD1 (6 bases). TRBV5-3 is known as an ORF, though its function is uncertain. The CDR3 has 14 residues. V gave up 3 bases and J gave up 7 bases, with 17 bases separating them. The CDR3: CARSSQQGRGEQYF. The CDR3 DNA reads TGTGCCAGAAGCTCTCAGCAGGGGCGAGGGGAGCAGTACTTC.

This clone was recorded once. The chain recombines TRBV4-2 with TRBJ2-5; D remains ambiguous. This CDR3 region has 15 residues. Trimming removed 1 base from V and 5 bases from J, with 14 bases in between. The germline V gene encodes CDR1 LGHNA and CDR2 YNFKEQ. The CDR3 sequence is CASSQVAQRLETQYF. CDR3 nucleotides: TGTGCCAGCAGCCAAGTTGCCCAGCGACTGGAGACCCAGTACTTC.

The genes are TRBV2 and TRBJ1-2; 11 bases are shared with TRBD1. There are 14 residues in the CDR3. The J segment lost 5 bases and the V segment lost 6 bases, leaving 5 bases of the junction unmatched. The germline gives CDR1 SNHLY, CDR2 FYNNEI. CDR3 residues: CASRAGQGAYGYTF. The CDR3 coding sequence is TGTGCCAGCAGGGCTGGACAGGGGGCTTATGGCTACACCTTC.

The V and J genes are TRBV5-3 and TRBJ2-5; 9 bases are a match to TRBD1. TRBV5-3 is annotated as an ORF whose role is uncertain. Trimming cost V 0 bases and J 5 bases; bases outside gene matches: 17. The CDR3 loop spans 19 amino acids. The CDR3 sequence is CARSLGTGDRLVREETQYF. In DNA, the CDR3 is TGTGCCAGAAGCTTGGGGACAGGGGACAGACTAGTTCGGGAGGAGACCCAGTACTTC.

The chain combines TRBV19 with TRBJ1-4; 11 nucleotides align to TRBD1. Germline CDR1 LNHDA, CDR2 SQIVND (reference sequence). The V gene end was trimmed by 5 bases and the J gene end by 0 bases; junction bases not matched to a gene: 2. CDR3 size: 16 residues. CDR3 sequence: CASSGDRGTTNEKLFF. Written as DNA, the CDR3 is TGTGCCAGTAGTGGGGACAGGGGGACAACTAATGAAAAACTGTTTTTT.

V gene TRBV28 combines with J gene TRBJ2-3; 8 nucleotides line up with TRBD2. In germline, CDR1 is MDHEN, CDR2 SYDVKM. The CDR3 sequence is 15 residues long. The J segment lost 4 bases and the V segment lost 1 base, leaving 4 bases of the junction unmatched. As DNA, the CDR3 is TGTGCCAGCAGTTTATCAAGCGGGAGACCAGATACGCAGTATTTT. It specifies CASSLSSGRPDTQYF.